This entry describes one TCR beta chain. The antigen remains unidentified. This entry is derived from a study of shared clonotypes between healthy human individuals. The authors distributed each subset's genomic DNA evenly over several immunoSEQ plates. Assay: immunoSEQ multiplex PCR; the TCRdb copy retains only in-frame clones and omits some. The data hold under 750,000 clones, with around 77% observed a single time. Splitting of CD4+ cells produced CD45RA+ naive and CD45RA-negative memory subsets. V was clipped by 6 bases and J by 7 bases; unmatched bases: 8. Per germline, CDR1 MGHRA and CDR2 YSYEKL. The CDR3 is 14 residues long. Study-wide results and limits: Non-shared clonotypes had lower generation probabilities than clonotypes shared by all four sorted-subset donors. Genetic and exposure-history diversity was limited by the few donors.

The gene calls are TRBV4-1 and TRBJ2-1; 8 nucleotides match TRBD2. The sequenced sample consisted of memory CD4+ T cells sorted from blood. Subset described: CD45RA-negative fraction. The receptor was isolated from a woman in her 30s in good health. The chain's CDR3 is CASRVAGSTNEQFF. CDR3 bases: TGCGCCAGCAGAGTAGCGGGAAGTACAAATGAGCAGTTCTTC.